The clone carrying this TCR beta chain was detected only a few times. Its antigen remains unknown. Trimming took 6 bases from V and 3 from J, leaving 9 bases between them. This CDR3 spans 13 amino acids. The germline V gene encodes CDR1 MNHEY and CDR2 SVGAGI. These data originate in a study of T cells after yellow fever vaccination. Turning to the study itself: The authors prepared low-cell-number fractions using SMART-Seq v4 Ultra Low Input. Whole-study findings and limits: The study noted that FACS-sorted repertoires could contain abundant clonotypes contaminating from the bulk population. Reappearance after the booster was observed for most primary-vaccination clones (about 95% CD4, around 90% CD8). Weaker, the secondary response peaked sooner, at day 5 versus 15.

TCRdb re-analysed the 5' RACE reads in MiXCR, keeping a single row per CDR3 protein. The data contain some 300,000 distinct CDR3 sequences, under 9% of them singletons. This specimen consisted of CD4+ T cells sorted from PBMCs, obtained 5 days after the yellow fever booster vaccination. The V and J genes are TRBV6-5 and TRBJ1-5; D gene uncertain. The clonotype originates from a man younger than 30 who received the YFV17D yellow fever vaccine. CDR3 nucleotides: TGTGCCAGCAGCCACAAGTACAATCAGCCCCAGCATTTT. Its protein is CASSHKYNQPQHF.